This T cell receptor (beta chain) was sequenced during a study of T cell responses to AZD1222 COVID-19 vaccine. Study-wide points: A reported finding is that nearly half of spike-specific TCRs target unmutated variant regions. Spike-specific TCR breadth and depth went up after people got two AZD1222 doses.

A note on this clone: Antigen specificity is unknown.

Sequenced by immunoSEQ multiplex PCR; TCRdb stores in-frame clones only, minus some. The repertoire includes 98,000 or so clones, around nine tenths of them detected once, and approximately 15% sits in the top ten. The V and J ends lost 2 bases and 0 bases, in that order; junction bases with no gene match: 9. CDR1 and CDR2 (germline): SGHVS, FQNEAQ. The CDR3 sequence is 18 residues long. This clonotype was sampled from an adult who received the AZD1222 COVID-19 vaccine. This rearrangement joins TRBV7-8 to TRBJ2-3, with 9 bases that match TRBD2. Sequences were derived from peripheral blood, sampled 28 days after the second AZD1222 dose. In DNA form, the CDR3 reads TGTGCCAGCAGCTTAAGGGGGCTAGCGGGATCTAGCACAGATACGCAGTATTTT. Translating gives CASSLRGLAGSSTDTQYF.